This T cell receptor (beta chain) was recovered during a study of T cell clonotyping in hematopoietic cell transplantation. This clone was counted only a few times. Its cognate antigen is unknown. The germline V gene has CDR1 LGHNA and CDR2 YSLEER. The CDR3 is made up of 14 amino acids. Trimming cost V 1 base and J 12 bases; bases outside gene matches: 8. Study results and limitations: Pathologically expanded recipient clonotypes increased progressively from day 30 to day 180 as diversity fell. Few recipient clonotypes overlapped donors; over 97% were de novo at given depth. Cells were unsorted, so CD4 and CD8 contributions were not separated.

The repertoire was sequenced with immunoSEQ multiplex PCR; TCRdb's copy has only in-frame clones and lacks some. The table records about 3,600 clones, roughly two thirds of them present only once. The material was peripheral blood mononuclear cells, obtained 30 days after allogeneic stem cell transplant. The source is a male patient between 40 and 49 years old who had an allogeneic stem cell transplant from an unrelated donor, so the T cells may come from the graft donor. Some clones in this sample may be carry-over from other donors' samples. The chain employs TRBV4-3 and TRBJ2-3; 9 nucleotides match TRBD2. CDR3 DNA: TGCGCCAGCAGCCAAGGCCCCAGCGGGGGGTTTCAGTATTTT. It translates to CASSQGPSGGFQYF.